This T cell receptor (beta chain) was identified in a study of blood T cell repertoires in COVID-19. Some clones are missing from TCRdb's copy, which holds only in-frame ones; the method was immunoSEQ multiplex PCR. The sample comprises fewer than 350,000 clones, approximately 83% of which are singletons, and around 4% rests with the top ten. The TCR comes from a woman aged 40 to 50 with acute COVID-19. Sample: PBMCs or T cells enriched from blood (not recorded which).

This CDR3 is CASSLQGTDTQYF. CDR3 in DNA: TGTGCCAGCAGCTTACAGGGCACAGATACGCAGTATTTT. The chain uses TRBV6-2 or TRBV6-3 and TRBJ2-3; D is possibly TRBD1 (5 bases). CDR1 is MNHEY and CDR2 is SVGEGT in the germline V gene. This CDR3 is built from 13 residues. Trimming stripped 6 bases from V and 1 base from J, with 8 bases between.